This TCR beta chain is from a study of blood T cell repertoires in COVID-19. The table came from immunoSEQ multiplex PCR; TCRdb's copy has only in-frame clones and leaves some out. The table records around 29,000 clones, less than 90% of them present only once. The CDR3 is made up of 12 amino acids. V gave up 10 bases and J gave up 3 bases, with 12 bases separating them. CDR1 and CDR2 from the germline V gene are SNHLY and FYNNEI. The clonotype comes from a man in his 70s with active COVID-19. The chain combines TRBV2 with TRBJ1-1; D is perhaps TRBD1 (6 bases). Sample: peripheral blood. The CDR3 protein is CANRDTHTEAFF. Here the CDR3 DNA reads TGTGCCAACCGGGACACTCACACTGAAGCTTTCTTT. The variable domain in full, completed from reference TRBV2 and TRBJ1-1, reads EPEVTQTPSHQVTQMGQEVILRCVPISNHLYFYWYRQILGQKVEFLVSFYNNEISEKSEIFDDQFSVERPDGSNFTLKIRSTKLEDSAMYFCANRDTHTEAFFGQGTRLTVV.